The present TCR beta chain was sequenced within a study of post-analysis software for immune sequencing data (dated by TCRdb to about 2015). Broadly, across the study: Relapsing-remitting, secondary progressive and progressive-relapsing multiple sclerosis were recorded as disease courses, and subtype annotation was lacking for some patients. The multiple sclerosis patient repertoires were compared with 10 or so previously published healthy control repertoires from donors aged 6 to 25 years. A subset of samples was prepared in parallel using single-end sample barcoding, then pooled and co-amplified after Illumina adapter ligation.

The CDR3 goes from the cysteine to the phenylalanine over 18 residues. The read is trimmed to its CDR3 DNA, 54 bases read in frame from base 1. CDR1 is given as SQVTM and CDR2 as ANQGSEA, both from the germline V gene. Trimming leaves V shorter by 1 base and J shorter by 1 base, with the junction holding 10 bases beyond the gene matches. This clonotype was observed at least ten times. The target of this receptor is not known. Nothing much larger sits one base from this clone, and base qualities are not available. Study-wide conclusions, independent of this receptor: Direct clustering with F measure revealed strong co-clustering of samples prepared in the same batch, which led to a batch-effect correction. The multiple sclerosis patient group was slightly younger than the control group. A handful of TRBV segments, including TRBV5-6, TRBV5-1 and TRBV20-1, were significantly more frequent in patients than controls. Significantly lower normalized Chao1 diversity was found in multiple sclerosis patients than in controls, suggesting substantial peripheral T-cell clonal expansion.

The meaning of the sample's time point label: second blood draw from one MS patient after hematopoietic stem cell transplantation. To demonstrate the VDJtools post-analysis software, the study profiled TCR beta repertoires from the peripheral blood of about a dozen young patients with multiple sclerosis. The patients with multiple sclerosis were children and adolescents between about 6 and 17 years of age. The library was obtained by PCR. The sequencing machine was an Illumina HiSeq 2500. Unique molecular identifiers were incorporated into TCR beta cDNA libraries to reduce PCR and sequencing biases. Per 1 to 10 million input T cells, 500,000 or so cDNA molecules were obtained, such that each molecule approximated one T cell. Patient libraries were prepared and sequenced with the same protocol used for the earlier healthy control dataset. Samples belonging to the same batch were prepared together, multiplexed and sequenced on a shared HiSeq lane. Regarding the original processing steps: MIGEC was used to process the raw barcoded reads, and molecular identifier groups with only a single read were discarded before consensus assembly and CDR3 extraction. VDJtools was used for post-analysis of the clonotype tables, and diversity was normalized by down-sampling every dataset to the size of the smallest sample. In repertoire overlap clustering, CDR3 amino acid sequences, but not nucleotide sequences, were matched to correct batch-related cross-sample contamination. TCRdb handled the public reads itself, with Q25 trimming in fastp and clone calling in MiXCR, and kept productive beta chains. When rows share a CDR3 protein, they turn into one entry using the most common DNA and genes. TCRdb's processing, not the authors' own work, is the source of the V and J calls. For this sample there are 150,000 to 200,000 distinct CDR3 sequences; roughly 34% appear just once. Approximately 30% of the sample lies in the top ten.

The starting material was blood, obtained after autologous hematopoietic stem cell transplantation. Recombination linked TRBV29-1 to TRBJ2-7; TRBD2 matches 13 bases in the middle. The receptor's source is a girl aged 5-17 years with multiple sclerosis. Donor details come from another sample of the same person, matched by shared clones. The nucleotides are TGCAGCGTTGAAGCTCGAGGACTAGCGGGAGAGAGGTCCTACGAGCAGTACTTC. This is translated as CSVEARGLAGERSYEQYF.